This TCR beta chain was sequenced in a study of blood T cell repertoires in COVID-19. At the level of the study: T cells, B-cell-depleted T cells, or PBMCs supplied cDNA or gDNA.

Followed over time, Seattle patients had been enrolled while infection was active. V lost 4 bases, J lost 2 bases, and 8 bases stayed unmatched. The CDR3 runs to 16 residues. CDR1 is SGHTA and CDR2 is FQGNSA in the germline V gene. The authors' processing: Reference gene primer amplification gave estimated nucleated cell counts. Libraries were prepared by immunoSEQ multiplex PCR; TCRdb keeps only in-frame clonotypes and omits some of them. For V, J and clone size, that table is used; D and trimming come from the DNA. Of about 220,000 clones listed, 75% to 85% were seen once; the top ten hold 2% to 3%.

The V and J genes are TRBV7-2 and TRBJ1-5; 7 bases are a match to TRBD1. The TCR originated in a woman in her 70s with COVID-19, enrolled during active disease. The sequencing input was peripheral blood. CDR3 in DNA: TGTGCCAGCAGCTCAGGACAGGCGGGGCGCAATCAGCCCCAGCATTTT. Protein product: CASSSGQAGRNQPQHF.